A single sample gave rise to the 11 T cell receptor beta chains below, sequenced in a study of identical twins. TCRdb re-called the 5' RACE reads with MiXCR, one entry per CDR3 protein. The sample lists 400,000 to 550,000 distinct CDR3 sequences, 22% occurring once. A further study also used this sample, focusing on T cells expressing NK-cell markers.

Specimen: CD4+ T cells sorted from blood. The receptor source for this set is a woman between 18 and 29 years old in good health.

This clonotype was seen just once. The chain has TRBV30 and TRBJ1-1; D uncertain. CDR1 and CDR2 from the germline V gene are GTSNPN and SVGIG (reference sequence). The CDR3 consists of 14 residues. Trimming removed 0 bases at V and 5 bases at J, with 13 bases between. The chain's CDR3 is CAWSVGPRETEAFF. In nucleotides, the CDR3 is TGTGCCTGGAGTGTTGGGCCGAGGGAGACTGAAGCTTTCTTT. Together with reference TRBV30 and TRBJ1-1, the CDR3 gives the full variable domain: SQTIHQWPATLVQPVGSPLSLECTVEGTSNPNLYWYRQAAGRGLQLLFYSVGIGQISSEVPQNLSASRPQDRQFILSSKKLLLSDSGFYLCAWSVGPRETEAFFGQGTRLTVV.

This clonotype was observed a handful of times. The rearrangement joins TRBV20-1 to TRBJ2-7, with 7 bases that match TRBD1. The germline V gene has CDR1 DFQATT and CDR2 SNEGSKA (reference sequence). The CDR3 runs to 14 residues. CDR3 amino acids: CSGQQQGRSYEQYF. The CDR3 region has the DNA TGCAGCGGTCAACAACAGGGGCGATCCTACGAGCAGTACTTC.

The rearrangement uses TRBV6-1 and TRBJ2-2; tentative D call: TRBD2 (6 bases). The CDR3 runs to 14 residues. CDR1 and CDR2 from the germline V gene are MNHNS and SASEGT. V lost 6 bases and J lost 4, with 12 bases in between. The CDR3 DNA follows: TGTGCCAGCAGATGGAGGGCCTCCACCGGGGAGCTGTTTTTT. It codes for CASRWRASTGELFF.

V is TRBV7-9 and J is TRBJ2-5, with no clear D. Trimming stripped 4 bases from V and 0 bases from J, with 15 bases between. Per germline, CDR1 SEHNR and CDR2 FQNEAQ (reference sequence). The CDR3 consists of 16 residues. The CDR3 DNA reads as TGTGCCAGCAGCTGGCTCGTGGGCACAAACCAAGAGACCCAGTACTTC. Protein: CASSWLVGTNQETQYF.

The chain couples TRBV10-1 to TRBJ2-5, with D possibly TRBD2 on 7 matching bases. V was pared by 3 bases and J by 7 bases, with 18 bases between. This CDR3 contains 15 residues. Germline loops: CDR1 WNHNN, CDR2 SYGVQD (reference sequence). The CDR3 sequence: CASSDLAAGVGTQYF. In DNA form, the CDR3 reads TGCGCCAGCAGTGACCTAGCGGCAGGGGTGGGGACCCAGTACTTC.

The CDR3 sequence: CASSLRGTHSVGKFF. The CDR3 nucleotides are TGTGCCAGCAGCTTAAGAGGGACCCACTCGGTTGGGAAGTTCTTC. This rearrangement joins TRBV7-2 to TRBJ2-1; D is perhaps TRBD1 or TRBD2 (5 bases each). There are 15 residues in the CDR3. Trimming took 2 bases from V and 14 from J, leaving 22 bases between them. Germline V gene sequence: CDR1 SGHTA, CDR2 FQGNSA.

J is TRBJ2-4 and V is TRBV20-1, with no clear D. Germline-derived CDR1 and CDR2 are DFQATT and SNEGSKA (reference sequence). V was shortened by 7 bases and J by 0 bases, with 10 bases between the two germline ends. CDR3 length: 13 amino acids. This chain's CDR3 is CSGGSLAKNIQYF. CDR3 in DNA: TGCAGTGGGGGTAGCCTAGCCAAAAACATTCAGTACTTC.

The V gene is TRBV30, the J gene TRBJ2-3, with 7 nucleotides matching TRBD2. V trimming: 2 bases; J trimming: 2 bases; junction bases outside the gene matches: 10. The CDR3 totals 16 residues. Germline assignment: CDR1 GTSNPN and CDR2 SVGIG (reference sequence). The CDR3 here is CAWSLRGVLNTDTQYF. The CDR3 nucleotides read TGTGCCTGGAGTCTACGGGGGGTTCTAAACACAGATACGCAGTATTTT.

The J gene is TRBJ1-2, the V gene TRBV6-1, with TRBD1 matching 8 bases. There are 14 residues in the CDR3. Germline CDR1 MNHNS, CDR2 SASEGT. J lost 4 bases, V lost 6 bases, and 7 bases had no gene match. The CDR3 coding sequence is TGTGCCAGCAGGAAATCGACAGGGGCCTATGGCTACACCTTC. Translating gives CASRKSTGAYGYTF.

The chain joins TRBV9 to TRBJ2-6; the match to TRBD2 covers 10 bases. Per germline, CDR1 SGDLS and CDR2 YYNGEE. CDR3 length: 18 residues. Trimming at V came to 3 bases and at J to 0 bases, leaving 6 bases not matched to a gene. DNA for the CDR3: TGTGCCAGCAGCGCCGAGAGCGGGAGGGCCTCTGGGGCCAACGTCCTGACTTTC. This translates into CASSAESGRASGANVLTF.

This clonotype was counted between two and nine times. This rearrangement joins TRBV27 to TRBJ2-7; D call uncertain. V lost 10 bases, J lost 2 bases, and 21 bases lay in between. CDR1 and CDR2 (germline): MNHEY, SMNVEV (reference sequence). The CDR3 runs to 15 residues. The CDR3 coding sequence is TGTGCCACCTCGCACATAACCTCGCACCCCTACGAGCAGTACTTC. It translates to CATSHITSHPYEQYF.